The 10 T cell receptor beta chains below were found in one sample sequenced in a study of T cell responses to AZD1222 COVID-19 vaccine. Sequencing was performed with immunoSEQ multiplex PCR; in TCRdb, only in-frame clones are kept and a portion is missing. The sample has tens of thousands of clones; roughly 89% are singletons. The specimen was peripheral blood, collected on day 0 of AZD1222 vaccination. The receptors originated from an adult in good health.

CDR3 nucleotide sequence: TGTGCCAGCAGCTTCCCGACCGGGGAGCTGTTTTTT. It specifies CASSFPTGELFF. V and J are TRBV5-6 and TRBJ2-2; D unresolved. The CDR3 runs to 12 residues. V dropped 2 bases and J dropped 5 bases, with 4 bases sitting between them. Germline CDR1 reads SGHDT; CDR2 reads YYEEEE.

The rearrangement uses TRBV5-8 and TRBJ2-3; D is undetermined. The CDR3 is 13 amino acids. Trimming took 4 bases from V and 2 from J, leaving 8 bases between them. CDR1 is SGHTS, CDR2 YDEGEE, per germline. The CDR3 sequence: CASSPLHTDTQYF. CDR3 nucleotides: TGTGCCAGCAGCCCCCTCCACACAGATACGCAGTATTTT.

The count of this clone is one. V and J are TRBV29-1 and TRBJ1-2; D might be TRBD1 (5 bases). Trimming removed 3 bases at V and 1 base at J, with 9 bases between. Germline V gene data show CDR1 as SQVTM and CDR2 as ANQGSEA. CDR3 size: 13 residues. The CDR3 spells CSVDSQVNYGYTF. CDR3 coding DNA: TGCAGCGTTGACTCACAGGTTAACTATGGCTACACCTTC.

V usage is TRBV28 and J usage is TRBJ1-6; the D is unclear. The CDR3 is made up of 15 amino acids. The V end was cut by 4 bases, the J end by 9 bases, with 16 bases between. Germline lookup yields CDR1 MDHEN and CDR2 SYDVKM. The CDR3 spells CASSSSGIWGSPLHF. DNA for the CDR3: TGTGCCAGCAGTTCCTCGGGAATATGGGGTTCACCCCTCCACTTT.

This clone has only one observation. CDR3 bases: TGCAGCGTTGCCGGGACAGGAGGCAATCAGCCCCAGCATTTT. Translating it yields CSVAGTGGNQPQHF. This chain uses TRBV29-1 with TRBJ1-5; the match to TRBD1 covers 8 bases. CDR1 is SQVTM and CDR2 is ANQGSEA in the germline V gene. CDR3 length equals 14 residues. Germline trimming cut 4 bases from V and 2 bases from J; bases unmatched to any gene: 4. Based on the CDR3 plus reference TRBV29-1 and TRBJ1-5, the full variable domain is SAVISQKPSRDICQRGTSLTIQCQVDSQVTMMFWYRQQPGQSLTLIATANQGSEATYESGFVIDKFPISRPNLTFSTLTVSNMSPEDSSIYLCSVAGTGGNQPQHFGDGTRLSIL.

The DNA of the CDR3 is TGTGCCAGCAGCCCTTCCCACTGGGGGGAGCCCTACAATGAGCAGTTCTTC. It yields the protein CASSPSHWGEPYNEQFF. The chain employs TRBV14 and TRBJ2-1; D is possibly TRBD2 (6 bases). Per the germline V gene, CDR1 is SGHDN and CDR2 is FVKESK. This CDR3 region has 17 residues. Deletions cut 4 bases from V and 2 bases from J, with 18 bases between.

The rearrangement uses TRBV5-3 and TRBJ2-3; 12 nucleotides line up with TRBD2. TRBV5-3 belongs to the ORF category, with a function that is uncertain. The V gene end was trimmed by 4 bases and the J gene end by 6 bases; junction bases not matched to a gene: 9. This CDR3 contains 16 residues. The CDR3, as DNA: TGTGCCAGAAGCCAAAAAAGGACTAGCGGGGAGGATACGCAGTATTTT. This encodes CARSQKRTSGEDTQYF.

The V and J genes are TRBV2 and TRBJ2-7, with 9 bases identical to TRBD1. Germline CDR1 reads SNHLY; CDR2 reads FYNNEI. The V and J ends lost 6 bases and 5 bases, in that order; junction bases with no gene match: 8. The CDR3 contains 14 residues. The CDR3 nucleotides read TGTGCCAGCAGGGGGTGGGACAGGGTAGACGAGCAGTACTTC. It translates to CASRGWDRVDEQYF.

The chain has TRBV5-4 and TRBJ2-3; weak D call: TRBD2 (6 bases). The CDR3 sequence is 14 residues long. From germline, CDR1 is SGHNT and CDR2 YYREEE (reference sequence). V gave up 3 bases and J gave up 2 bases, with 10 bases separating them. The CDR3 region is CASSSVGLTDTQYF. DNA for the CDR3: TGTGCCAGCAGCTCTGTGGGACTCACAGATACGCAGTATTTT.

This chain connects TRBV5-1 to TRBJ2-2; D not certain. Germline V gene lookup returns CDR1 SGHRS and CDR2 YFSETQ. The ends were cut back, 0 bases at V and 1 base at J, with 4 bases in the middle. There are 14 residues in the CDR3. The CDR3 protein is CASSLERNTGELFF. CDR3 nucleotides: TGCGCCAGCAGCTTGGAACGGAACACCGGGGAGCTGTTTTTT.